Presented here are 19 T cell receptor beta chains from one specimen sequenced in a study of blood T cells in healthy people across ages. A second PCR, run for roughly 7 to 11 cycles, used a sample-barcoded 5' primer plus a J-beta primer mix. TCRdb processed the 5' RACE reads anew with MiXCR; each CDR3 protein has one entry. The sample lists about 570,000 distinct CDR3 sequences, 25% to 30% occurring once. Sequenced: blood. The receptors stem from a woman aged 70-85 years in good health.

The genes are TRBV4-1 and TRBJ1-2; D is unclear. The length of the CDR3 is 16 residues. Germline-derived CDR1 and CDR2 are MGHRA and YSYEKL. The V end was cut by 4 bases, the J end by 3 bases, with 18 bases between. CDR3 nucleotide sequence: TGCGCCAGCAGCCGTCAACCCCGAGCAGCTTACTATGGCTACACCTTC. As protein: CASSRQPRAAYYGYTF.

The V and J genes are TRBV18 and TRBJ2-1; possible D gene TRBD2, 5 bases. V lost 2 bases and J 5 bases, leaving 10 bases between the germline ends. This CDR3 comprises 14 residues. CDR1 and CDR2 (germline): KGHSH, LQKENI. CDR3 sequence (DNA): TGTGCCAGCTCACCAATCCGGGGAGACAATGAGCAGTTCTTC. This gives the protein CASSPIRGDNEQFF.

The J gene is TRBJ2-7, the V gene TRBV6-6; 10 bases are shared with TRBD1. The V gene's germline CDR1 is MNHNY and CDR2 SVGAGI (reference sequence). V lost 6 bases to trimming and J lost 7 bases; unmatched junction nucleotides: 9. The CDR3 has 14 residues. For the CDR3, the DNA is TGTGCCAGCAGGCCGGGACAGGGGTGGATGGAGCAGTACTTC. Protein: CASRPGQGWMEQYF.

A few counts support this clonotype. This chain links TRBV12-3 or TRBV12-4 with TRBJ1-6, with D perhaps matching TRBD1 (5 bases). Trimming took 6 bases from V and 3 from J, leaving 9 bases between them. The CDR3 contains 14 residues. In nucleotides, the CDR3 is TGTGCCAGCAGCGTTCAGGGCTATAATTCACCCCTCCACTTT. Protein sequence: CASSVQGYNSPLHF.

V usage is TRBV13 and J usage is TRBJ1-6; 8 bases are a match to TRBD1. V shed 4 bases and J 5 bases; nucleotides not matched to a gene: 7. In germline, CDR1 is PRHDT, CDR2 FYEKMQ (reference sequence). The CDR3 contains 16 residues. The CDR3 region has the DNA TGTGCCAGCAGCTCACTCCGGGACAGGAATAATTCACCCCTCCACTTT. This gives the protein CASSSLRDRNNSPLHF.

In nucleotides, the CDR3 is TGCAGTGCTAGTTCTACAGGTATCGGCAATCAGCCCCAGCATTTT. Its protein is CSASSTGIGNQPQHF. The chain has TRBV20-1 and TRBJ1-5; TRBD1 might be the D (5 bases). Trimming left V 3 bases short and J 2 bases short, with 14 bases between. The CDR3 runs to 15 residues. CDR1 DFQATT and CDR2 SNEGSKA come from the germline V gene (reference sequence).

V is TRBV5-5 and J is TRBJ1-5, with D perhaps matching TRBD1 (6 bases). V gave up 6 bases and J gave up 0 bases, with 16 bases separating them. The CDR3 has 16 residues. Germline CDR1 and CDR2: SGHKS and YYEKEE (reference sequence). CDR3 nucleotide sequence: TGTGCCAGCAAGTCGACAGGTGGAATTAGCAATCAGCCCCAGCATTTT. It is translated as CASKSTGGISNQPQHF.

There are a few counts of this clonotype. The chain has TRBV20-1 and TRBJ1-4; D gene unclear. Trimming left V 6 bases short and J 2 bases short, with 19 bases between. The CDR3 is 16 residues long. CDR1 is DFQATT and CDR2 is SNEGSKA in the germline V gene (reference sequence). The CDR3 is CSAPDASVKTNEKLFF. The DNA for the CDR3 is TGCAGTGCCCCGGACGCCAGTGTAAAGACTAATGAAAAACTGTTTTTT.

This clonotype was seen a few times. The CDR3 loop reads CASSSHGPGNTGELFF. CDR3 coding DNA: TGTGCCAGCAGCTCTCATGGGCCAGGGAACACCGGGGAGCTGTTTTTT. The chain carries TRBV7-3 and TRBJ2-2, with D unclear. This CDR3 is built from 16 residues. Between the trimmed V and J ends, which lost 4 bases and 1 base, there was a span of 13 bases. Per the germline V gene, CDR1 is SGHTA and CDR2 is FQGTGA.

This clonotype appeared a few times. This sequence joins TRBV20-1 and TRBJ2-1, with D possibly matching TRBD2 (6 bases). V was cut by 4 bases and J by 6 bases, with 13 bases left in between. This CDR3 has 13 residues. The V gene's germline CDR1 is DFQATT and CDR2 SNEGSKA (reference sequence). The CDR3 DNA reads as TGCAGTGCTACGCGGGGAACTAGCAATGAGCAGTTCTTC. Protein product: CSATRGTSNEQFF.

The sample holds a few counts of this clonotype. J is TRBJ2-1 and V is TRBV20-1; D is ambiguous. Trimming cost V 5 bases and J 5 bases, with 4 bases left between them. The length of the CDR3 is 10 residues. The germline CDR1 and CDR2 sequences are DFQATT and SNEGSKA (reference sequence). The CDR3 DNA sequence: TGCAGTGCTGGGCACAATGAGCAGTTCTTC. This gives the protein CSAGHNEQFF.

The chain is built from TRBV7-2 and TRBJ1-1, with 7 bases aligning to TRBD1. Germline-derived CDR1 and CDR2 are SGHTA and FQGNSA. The CDR3 loop spans 15 amino acids. The junction had 7 bases not matched to a gene; V was cut back by 5 bases and J by 1 base. CDR3 nucleotides: TGTGCCAGCAGCCGACAAAGGGACAGGAACACTGAAGCTTTCTTT. Translated: CASSRQRDRNTEAFF.

Notes on this clonotype: A read error may account for a junction end that differs from germline. The J gene is TRBJ1-4, the V gene TRBV6-6; D remains unclear. From germline, CDR1 is MNHNY and CDR2 SVGAGI (reference sequence). The CDR3 is made up of 12 amino acids. CDR3 in DNA: TGTGCCAGCAGTTGGACTAATGAAAAACTGTGTTTT. It encodes CASSWTNEKLCF.

This clonotype was counted between two and nine times. V usage is TRBV20-1 and J usage is TRBJ1-5, with 7 bases lining up with TRBD1. This CDR3 spans 14 amino acids. The junction had 6 bases not matched to a gene; V was cut back by 3 bases and J by 4 bases. Germline CDR1 DFQATT, CDR2 SNEGSKA (reference sequence). The CDR3 DNA reads as TGCAGTGCTAGCCAGGGGGGGAGGAATCAGCCCCAGCATTTT. Protein sequence: CSASQGGRNQPQHF.

The rearrangement uses TRBV7-2 and TRBJ2-5, with D unresolved. The J call is in doubt because the DNA end fits TRBJ2-7 better. CDR1 and CDR2 (germline): SGHTA, FQGNSA. This CDR3 region has 13 residues. In DNA form, the CDR3 reads TGTGCCAGCAGCTTAGGTCGGCTAAGCGAGCAGTACTTC. As protein: CASSLGRLSEQYF.

This clonotype has only a few counts. The V call is TRBV20-1, the J call TRBJ2-4; 11 bases line up with TRBD2. V lost 6 bases to trimming and J lost 2 bases; unmatched junction nucleotides: 9. CDR1 DFQATT and CDR2 SNEGSKA come from the germline V gene (reference sequence). The CDR3 consists of 16 residues. CDR3 loop: CSAAGSSGGTKNIQYF. DNA of the CDR3: TGCAGTGCGGCGGGGTCTAGCGGGGGGACCAAAAACATTCAGTACTTC.

This clonotype was counted only a few times. At one of its ends the junction is not consistent with the germline gene, which may arise from a read error. This sequence joins TRBV12-3 or TRBV12-4 and TRBJ1-4, with D unclear. The CDR3 totals 14 residues. CDR3 in amino acids: CASKTYGSEEKLFF. The CDR3 DNA sequence: TGTGCCAGCAAGACTTATGGGTCGGAGGAAAAGCTGTTTTTT.

The chain combines TRBV19 with TRBJ2-7; the match to TRBD2 covers 9 bases. The CDR3 totals 15 residues. V lost 6 bases to trimming and J lost 2 bases; unmatched junction nucleotides: 8. Germline V lookup: CDR1 LNHDA, CDR2 SQIVND (reference sequence). The CDR3 spells CASSLRTSEAYEQYF. As DNA, the CDR3 is TGTGCCAGTAGCCTAAGGACTAGCGAAGCCTACGAGCAGTACTTC.

The gene calls are TRBV2 and TRBJ1-2; D perhaps matches TRBD1 (5 bases). The V end was cut by 6 bases, the J end by 4 bases, with 15 bases between. The CDR3 spans 14 residues. CDR1 is SNHLY, CDR2 FYNNEI, per germline. The CDR3 nucleotides read TGTGCCAGCAGAGCAGGGCCCCCTATCTATGGCTACACCTTC. Translation: CASRAGPPIYGYTF.